This T cell receptor (beta chain) stems from a study of technical replicates of blood from a few donors. This clone was found once. Profiling relied on immunoSEQ multiplex PCR, and the TCRdb table lists in-frame clones only, not all of them. This sample has roughly 93,000 clones, with around 95% found just once. The germline gives CDR1 SGHNT, CDR2 YENEEA. V shed 8 bases and J shed 5 bases, with 6 bases lying between them. The CDR3 runs to 11 residues. The chain joins TRBV11-3 to TRBJ2-2; maybe TRBD2 (5 bases). The TCR sequence derives from a human donor in good health. Sequenced: T cells isolated from PBMCs. CDR3 sequence (DNA): TGTGCCAGCCGAGGGACCGGGGAGCTGTTTTTT. It encodes CASRGTGELFF. The variable domain in full, completed from reference TRBV11-3 and TRBJ2-2, reads EAGVVQSPRYKIIEKKQPVAFWCNPISGHNTLYWYLQNLGQGPELLIRYENEEAVDDSQLPKDRFSAERLKGVDSTLKIQPAELGDSAVYLCASRGTGELFFGEGSRLTVL.